This is a list of T cell receptor beta chains from one sample in a study of T-cell memory formation after mild COVID-19. MiXCR, run by TCRdb on the 5' RACE reads, gives a single entry per CDR3 protein. The data hold 450,000 or so distinct CDR3 sequences, with 25% observed a single time. The source material was PBMCs or a T cell subset sorted from them (not recorded which). The receptor source for this set is an adult woman who had mild COVID-19 (a few samples of this study predate the infection). Cell type and time point are not known. Both conserved end residues are part of each CDR3. D genes are given only for firm matches. Expanded clones get a size class; other rows say once, few or many, or leave the size out.

size	V	length	D	J	CDR3	DNA
few	TRBV12-3/TRBV12-4	14	NA	TRBJ2-7	CASSNASVAREQYF	TGTGCCAGCAGTAACGCTTCAGTCGCCCGCGAGCAGTACTTC
few	TRBV4-2	15	TRBD1	TRBJ1-6	CASSPLTGGDSRFHF	TGTGCCAGCAGCCCGCTGACAGGGGGAGACTCCCGGTTCCACTTT
NA	TRBV12-3/TRBV12-4	15	NA	TRBJ1-3	CASSFFAGSGNTIYF	TGTGCCAGCAGTTTTTTTGCAGGATCTGGAAACACCATATATTTT
few	TRBV24-1	17	NA	TRBJ2-1	CATSDFPGRGSPNEQFF	TGTGCCACCAGTGATTTTCCCGGCAGGGGATCTCCGAATGAGCAGTTCTTC
NA	TRBV7-3	13	NA	TRBJ1-1	CASSLNPDTEAFF	TGTGCCAGCAGCTTAAACCCGGACACTGAAGCTTTCTTT
NA	TRBV7-9	18	TRBD2	TRBJ2-5	CASSSTPGSGRPQETQYF	TGTGCCAGCAGCTCCACCCCAGGGAGCGGGAGACCCCAAGAGACCCAGTACTTC
NA	TRBV7-2	12	NA	TRBJ2-7	CASSLGASAQYF	TGTGCCAGCAGCTTAGGGGCTAGCGCTCAGTACTTC
NA	TRBV20-1	17	TRBD2	TRBJ2-1	CSAPTLLTSGRANEQFF	TGCAGTGCTCCCACCCTTCTCACTAGCGGGAGGGCCAATGAGCAGTTCTTC
few	TRBV5-1	14	NA	TRBJ2-1	CASNRDTSYNEQFF	TGCGCCAGCAATCGGGACACGTCCTACAATGAGCAGTTCTTC
NA	TRBV12-3/TRBV12-4	14	NA	TRBJ1-4	CASKPAATNEKLFF	TGTGCCAGCAAACCCGCCGCAACTAATGAAAAACTGTTTTTT
NA	TRBV14	15	NA	TRBJ1-1	CASSQGGGRSTEAFF	TGTGCCAGCAGCCAAGGTGGGGGGCGCAGCACTGAAGCTTTCTTT
NA	TRBV5-4	14	NA	TRBJ1-1	CASSFQGLKTEAFF	TGTGCCAGCAGCTTTCAGGGGCTGAAGACTGAAGCTTTCTTT
few	TRBV7-9	12	NA	TRBJ1-1	CVMGRGNTEAFF	TGTGTTATGGGACGGGGAAACACTGAAGCTTTCTTT
NA	TRBV7-2	16	TRBD2	TRBJ2-1	CASSFAAGGTYNEQFF	TGTGCCAGCAGCTTCGCAGCGGGAGGTACTTACAATGAGCAGTTCTTC
NA	TRBV11-2	15	NA	TRBJ2-1	CASSLEAPTYNEQFF	TGTGCCAGCAGCTTAGAGGCCCCCACTTACAATGAGCAGTTCTTC
NA	TRBV7-2	16	TRBD2	TRBJ2-1	CASSLGSGTSGNEQFF	TGTGCCAGCAGCTTAGGGAGCGGGACTAGCGGCAATGAGCAGTTCTTC
few	TRBV15	13	NA	TRBJ1-4	CAIGAGANEKLFF	TGTGCCATAGGGGCAGGGGCTAATGAAAAACTGTTTTTT
NA	TRBV29-1	12	NA	TRBJ2-7	CSVAKQGYEQYF	TGCAGCGTTGCAAAACAGGGTTACGAGCAGTACTTC
many	TRBV7-9	11	NA	TRBJ1-1	CASSREAEAFF	TGTGCCAGCAGCCGGGAAGCTGAAGCTTTCTTT
NA	TRBV13	14	NA	TRBJ2-1	CASSLSSPENEQFF	TGTGCCAGCAGCCTATCCTCCCCGGAGAATGAGCAGTTCTTC
few	TRBV7-6	14	NA	TRBJ2-3	CASSPRRITDTQYF	TGTGCCAGCAGCCCCAGGCGGATCACAGATACGCAGTATTTT
few	TRBV7-9	13	NA	TRBJ2-3	CASTRPSTDTQYF	TGTGCCAGCACCCGTCCTAGCACAGATACGCAGTATTTT
NA	TRBV6-5	17	NA	TRBJ2-7	CASSYLAVAGNLYEQYF	TGTGCCAGCAGTTACTTGGCGGTCGCGGGGAACCTCTACGAGCAGTACTTC
few	TRBV15	15	TRBD1	TRBJ2-1	CATTLTGGHINEQFF	TGTGCCACTACTTTGACAGGGGGCCATATCAATGAGCAGTTCTTC
many	TRBV12-3/TRBV12-4	14	TRBD1	TRBJ2-6	CASSQGAGANVLTF	TGTGCCAGCAGTCAGGGGGCTGGGGCCAACGTCCTGACTTTC
NA	TRBV3-1	15	NA	TRBJ2-2	CASSQGRQPTGELFF	TGTGCCAGCAGCCAAGGTCGGCAGCCCACCGGGGAGCTGTTTTTT
few	TRBV11-2	17	NA	TRBJ2-5	CASSLVGDTRLGETQYF	TGTGCCAGCAGCTTAGTGGGGGACACCCGATTGGGAGAGACCCAGTACTTC
NA	TRBV4-3	17	NA	TRBJ2-2	CASSQDIRLVGTGELFF	TGCGCCAGCAGCCAAGATATACGGCTAGTCGGCACCGGGGAGCTGTTTTTT
few	TRBV6-5	13	NA	TRBJ1-2	CASSYSILYGYTF	TGTGCCAGCAGTTACTCCATACTCTATGGCTACACCTTC
NA	TRBV25-1	15	TRBD1	TRBJ1-4	CASRVGTGVVEKLFF	TGTGCCAGCAGAGTAGGGACAGGGGTTGTTGAAAAACTGTTTTTT
NA	TRBV4-1	15	NA	TRBJ2-1	CASTGRLGSYNEQFF	TGCGCCAGCACTGGCCGTCTGGGCTCCTACAATGAGCAGTTCTTC
NA	TRBV7-8	16	NA	TRBJ2-4	CASSYCRQLAKNIQYF	TGTGCCAGCAGCTATTGCAGGCAACTAGCCAAAAACATTCAGTACTTC
many	TRBV15	14	TRBD1	TRBJ2-7	CATSPRNDRAEQYF	TGTGCCACCAGCCCAAGGAATGACAGGGCCGAGCAGTACTTC
NA	TRBV24-1	15	TRBD2	TRBJ2-1	CATSTSGILYNEQFF	TGTGCCACCTCGACTAGCGGGATCCTCTACAATGAGCAGTTCTTC
few	TRBV7-8	13	NA	TRBJ2-1	CASSSRTLNEQFF	TGTGCCAGCAGCTCCCGGACCCTCAATGAGCAGTTCTTC
few	TRBV2	15	NA	TRBJ1-1	CASTLDGNMNTEAFF	TGTGCCAGCACCCTGGACGGTAACATGAACACTGAAGCTTTCTTT
NA	TRBV5-6	14	NA	TRBJ2-5	CASSYRKNQETQYF	TGTGCCAGCAGTTACCGGAAGAACCAAGAGACCCAGTACTTC
few	TRBV7-3	14	TRBD1	TRBJ1-1	CASSLTGELTEAFF	TGTGCCAGCAGCCTCACAGGGGAGTTGACTGAAGCTTTCTTT
many	TRBV5-4	14	NA	TRBJ1-1	CASSLARANTEAFF	TGTGCCAGCAGCTTGGCCAGGGCGAACACTGAAGCTTTCTTT
NA	TRBV10-3	16	TRBD1	TRBJ1-5	CAISESPDRAEQPQHF	TGTGCCATCAGTGAGTCGCCCGACAGGGCGGAACAGCCCCAGCATTTT